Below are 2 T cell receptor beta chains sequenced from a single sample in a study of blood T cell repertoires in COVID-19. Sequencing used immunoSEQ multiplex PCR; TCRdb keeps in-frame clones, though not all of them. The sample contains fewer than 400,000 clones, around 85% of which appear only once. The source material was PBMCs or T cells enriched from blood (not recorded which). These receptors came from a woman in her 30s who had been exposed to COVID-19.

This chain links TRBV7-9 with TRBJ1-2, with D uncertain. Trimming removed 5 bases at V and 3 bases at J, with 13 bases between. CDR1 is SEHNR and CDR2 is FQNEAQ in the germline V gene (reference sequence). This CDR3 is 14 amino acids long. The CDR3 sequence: CASSPTTSDYGYTF. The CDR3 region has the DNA TGTGCCAGCAGCCCCACCACCAGTGACTATGGCTACACCTTC.

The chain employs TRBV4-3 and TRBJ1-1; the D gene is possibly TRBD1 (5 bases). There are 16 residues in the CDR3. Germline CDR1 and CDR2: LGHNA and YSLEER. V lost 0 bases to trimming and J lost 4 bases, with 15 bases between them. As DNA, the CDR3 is TGCGCCAGCAGCCAAGACGGAAGAAGGGGTCGCACTGAAGCTTTCTTT. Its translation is CASSQDGRRGRTEAFF.